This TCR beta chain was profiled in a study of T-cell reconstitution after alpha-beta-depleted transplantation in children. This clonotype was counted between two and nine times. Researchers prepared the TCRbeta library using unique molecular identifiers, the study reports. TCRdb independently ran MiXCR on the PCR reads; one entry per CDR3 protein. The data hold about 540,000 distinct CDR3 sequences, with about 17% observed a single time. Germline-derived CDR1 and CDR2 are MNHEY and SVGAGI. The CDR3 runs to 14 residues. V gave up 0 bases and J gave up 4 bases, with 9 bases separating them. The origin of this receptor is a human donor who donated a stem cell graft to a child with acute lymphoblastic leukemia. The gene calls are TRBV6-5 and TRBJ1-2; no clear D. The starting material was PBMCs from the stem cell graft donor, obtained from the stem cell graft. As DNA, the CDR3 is TGTGCCAGCAGTTACTCTTCCAGGTCCTATGGCTACACCTTC. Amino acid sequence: CASSYSSRSYGYTF.